This passage covers 18 T cell receptor beta chains from one sample sequenced in a study of CD8+ T cells in alopecia areata. RNA, once extracted, was reverse transcribed into cDNA for use as the sequencing template. Sequenced by immunoSEQ multiplex PCR; TCRdb stores in-frame clones only, minus some. The data hold about 76,000 clones, with approximately 66% observed a single time. Treatment reported: oral pan-JAK inhibitor, 5-10 mg twice daily. The sequenced sample was CD8+ T cells sorted from blood, obtained at week 24, from a patient treated with tofacitinib. The source of these receptors is a human donor with alopecia areata.

The CDR3 here is CASSFGLARSSEQYF. Here the CDR3 DNA reads TGTGCCAGCAGTTTCGGGTTAGCGAGGTCGTCTGAGCAGTACTTC. The chain is built from TRBV27 and TRBJ2-7, with D perhaps matching TRBD2 (5 bases). Germline CDR1 reads MNHEY; CDR2 reads SMNVEV (reference sequence). Trimming stripped 3 bases from V and 7 bases from J, with 19 bases between. The CDR3 covers 15 residues.

The chain has TRBV27 and TRBJ1-2; possibly TRBD1 for D (6 bases). V dropped 4 bases and J dropped 8 bases, with 14 bases sitting between them. The V gene's germline CDR1 is MNHEY and CDR2 SMNVEV (reference sequence). This CDR3 region has 13 residues. CDR3 sequence reads: CASSSVQGYGYTF. CDR3 sequence (DNA): TGTGCCAGCAGTTCAGTCCAGGGGTACGGCTACACCTTC.

The chain joins TRBV4-1 to TRBJ1-5; D remains ambiguous. CDR1 is MGHRA and CDR2 is YSYEKL in the germline V gene. This CDR3 contains 15 residues. V dropped 1 base and J dropped 0 bases, with 7 bases sitting between them. The CDR3 region is CASSQAPVSNQPQHF. The CDR3 DNA reads as TGCGCCAGCAGCCAAGCACCAGTTAGCAATCAGCCCCAGCATTTT.

Points on this clone: This CDR3 is also generated by other DNA sequences in the sample. This chain links TRBV5-1 with TRBJ1-1; D is ambiguous. This CDR3 spans 13 amino acids. Germline values: CDR1 SGHRS, CDR2 YFSETQ. V was clipped by 0 bases and J by 1 base, with 4 bases between them. CDR3: CASSLAGNTEAFF. Here the CDR3 DNA reads TGCGCCAGCAGCTTGGCCGGGAACACTGAAGCTTTCTTT. The whole variable domain, remainder taken from reference TRBV5-1 and TRBJ1-1, is KAGVTQTPRYLIKTRGQQVTLSCSPISGHRSVSWYQQTPGQGLQFLFEYFSETQRNKGNFPGRFSGRQFSNSRSEMNVSTLELGDSALYLCASSLAGNTEAFFGQGTRLTVV.

This CDR3 reads CASSLAQDSPYPNQPQHF. In DNA form, the CDR3 reads TGTGCCAGCAGCTTAGCGCAGGACAGCCCGTACCCCAATCAGCCCCAGCATTTT. The chain joins TRBV7-9 to TRBJ1-5; a weak D match, TRBD1 (6 bases). V was shortened by 0 bases and J by 3 bases, with 18 bases between the two germline ends. Per germline, CDR1 SEHNR and CDR2 FQNEAQ (reference sequence). The CDR3 loop spans 18 amino acids.

This clone was counted ten times or more. The rearrangement links TRBV27 to TRBJ1-1, with D possibly being TRBD1 (5 bases). CDR3 length: 13 amino acids. Trimming took off 5 bases at V and 1 base at J, with 8 bases between the two ends. Germline assignment: CDR1 MNHEY and CDR2 SMNVEV (reference sequence). The CDR3 DNA reads TGTGCCAGCAGTACAGGCGGGAACACTGAAGCTTTCTTT. This encodes CASSTGGNTEAFF.

This clone was seen at least ten times. The J gene is TRBJ2-3, the V gene TRBV4-3; D may be TRBD1 or TRBD2 (5 bases each). The CDR3 runs 17 residues. V dropped 0 bases and J dropped 2 bases, with 15 bases sitting between them. Germline CDR1 and CDR2: LGHNA and YSLEER. The CDR3 region is CASSQDLQGEPTDTQYF. The DNA for the CDR3 is TGCGCCAGCAGCCAAGACCTCCAGGGAGAACCCACAGATACGCAGTATTTT.

The rearrangement links TRBV4-3 to TRBJ2-3, with 10 bases fitting TRBD2. J lost 3 bases, V lost 0 bases, and 6 bases had no gene match. CDR3 length equals 17 residues. In germline, CDR1 is LGHNA, CDR2 YSLEER. The CDR3 DNA is TGCGCCAGCAGCCAAGAGTCATTAGCGGGAGGAACAGATACGCAGTATTTT. Its translation is CASSQESLAGGTDTQYF.

This sequence joins TRBV13 and TRBJ1-5, with TRBD1 as a possible D gene (5 bases). The CDR3 loop spans 16 amino acids. Trimming pared 7 bases from V and 0 bases from J, leaving 16 bases between. Germline values: CDR1 PRHDT, CDR2 FYEKMQ (reference sequence). Here the CDR3 reads CASKYRLTDSNQPQHF. The CDR3 bases are TGTGCCAGCAAATATCGATTGACAGATAGCAATCAGCCCCAGCATTTT.

This clone is a singleton in its sample. V and J are TRBV4-3 and TRBJ1-2, with TRBD1 identical over 7 bases. Looked up from germline, CDR1 is LGHNA and CDR2 is YSLEER. V shed 6 bases and J 6 bases; nucleotides not matched to a gene: 10. This CDR3 spans 14 amino acids. The CDR3 DNA reads TGCGCCAGCAGTGAACTCGACAGGGATGATGGCTACACCTTC. Its protein is CASSELDRDDGYTF.

The chain joins TRBV6-6 to TRBJ2-1; tentative D call: TRBD1 (6 bases). From germline, CDR1 is MNHNY and CDR2 SVGAGI (reference sequence). V gave up 7 bases and J gave up 8 bases, with 9 bases separating them. This CDR3 is built from 11 residues. DNA for the CDR3: TGTGCCAGCATCAGGGGACATGAGCAGTTCTTC. This gives the protein CASIRGHEQFF.

The V and J genes are TRBV5-6 and TRBJ1-2, with D possibly matching TRBD1 (5 bases). CDR3 length equals 13 residues. The V end lost 4 bases, the J end lost 3 bases, and 10 bases lay between the germline ends. Germline assignment: CDR1 SGHDT and CDR2 YYEEEE. The CDR3 is CASSHAGDYGYTF. The CDR3, as DNA: TGTGCCAGCAGCCATGCGGGGGACTATGGCTACACCTTC.

The chain is built from TRBV27 and TRBJ2-7; TRBD2 matches at 11 bases. The CDR3 is made up of 15 amino acids. Germline V gene data show CDR1 as MNHEY and CDR2 as SMNVEV (reference sequence). The V segment lost 6 bases and the J segment 0 bases; nucleotides outside the gene matches: 4. The CDR3: CASRDGTSGSYEQYF. The CDR3 DNA reads as TGTGCCAGCAGGGACGGGACTAGCGGCTCCTACGAGCAGTACTTC.

This clone was seen a handful of times. The chain recombines TRBV29-1 with TRBJ1-1; perhaps TRBD1 as D (6 bases). Germline V gives CDR1 SQVTM, CDR2 ANQGSEA. The CDR3 runs 10 residues. Trimming stripped 6 bases from V and 6 bases from J, with 8 bases between. CDR3 residues: CSVGGSEAFF. CDR3 nucleotides: TGCAGCGTCGGGGGCTCTGAAGCTTTCTTT.

The table lists this clone with a few counts. At the DNA level, this CDR3 is encoded by other sequences in the same sample as well. J is TRBJ1-1 and V is TRBV7-9, with D hard to call. The length of the CDR3 is 13 residues. Germline V gene lookup returns CDR1 SEHNR and CDR2 FQNEAQ (reference sequence). The ends were cut back, 1 base at V and 2 bases at J, with 5 bases in the middle. The CDR3 nucleotides read TGTGCCAGCAGCTTAGGAAGCAACACTGAAGCTTTCTTT. It codes for CASSLGSNTEAFF. The variable domain in full, with the rest retrieved from reference TRBV7-9 and TRBJ1-1, is DTGVSQNPRHKITKRGQNVTFRCDPISEHNRLYWYRQTLGQGPEFLTYFQNEAQLEKSRLLSDRFSAERPKGSFSTLEIQRTEQGDSAMYLCASSLGSNTEAFFGQGTRLTVV.

This clone occurred a few times. The rearrangement uses TRBV27 and TRBJ2-4; unclear D gene. The V end was cut by 3 bases, the J end by 5 bases, with 8 bases between. This CDR3 comprises 13 residues. Germline CDR1 MNHEY, CDR2 SMNVEV (reference sequence). The CDR3 protein is CASSFSSQNIQYF. For the CDR3, the DNA is TGTGCCAGCAGTTTCAGTTCCCAAAACATTCAGTACTTC.

The chain recombines TRBV30 with TRBJ2-7, with D perhaps matching TRBD2 (6 bases). The CDR3 spans 14 residues. Germline loops: CDR1 GTSNPN, CDR2 SVGIG (reference sequence). V was pared by 7 bases and J by 0 bases, with 16 bases between. DNA of the CDR3: TGTGCCTTTTCTCAGGCGGGAATCTCCTACGAGCAGTACTTC. It specifies CAFSQAGISYEQYF.

The rearrangement links TRBV29-1 to TRBJ2-7, with 9 nucleotides matching TRBD2. CDR3 length: 13 amino acids. Germline V gene sequence: CDR1 SQVTM, CDR2 ANQGSEA. The ends lost 4 bases at V and 0 bases at J; junction bases unmatched: 1. CDR3 sequence: CSVVGLASYEQYF. As DNA, the CDR3 is TGCAGCGTTGTGGGACTAGCCTCCTACGAGCAGTACTTC.